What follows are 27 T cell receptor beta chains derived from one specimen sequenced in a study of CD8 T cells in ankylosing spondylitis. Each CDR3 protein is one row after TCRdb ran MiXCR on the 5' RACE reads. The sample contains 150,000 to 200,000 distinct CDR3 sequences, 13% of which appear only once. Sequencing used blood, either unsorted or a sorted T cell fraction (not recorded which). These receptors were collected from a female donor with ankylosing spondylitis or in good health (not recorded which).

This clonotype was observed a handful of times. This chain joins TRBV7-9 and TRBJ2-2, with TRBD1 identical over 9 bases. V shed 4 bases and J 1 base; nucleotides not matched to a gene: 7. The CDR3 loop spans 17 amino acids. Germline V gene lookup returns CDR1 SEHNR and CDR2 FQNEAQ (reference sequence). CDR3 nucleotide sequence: TGTGCCAGCAGCTCCAGGGGACAGGGAGGGAACACCGGGGAGCTGTTTTTT. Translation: CASSSRGQGGNTGELFF.

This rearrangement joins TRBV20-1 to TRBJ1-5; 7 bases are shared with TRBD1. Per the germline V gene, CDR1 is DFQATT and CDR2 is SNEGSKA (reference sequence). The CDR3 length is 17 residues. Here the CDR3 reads CCAGIGQDMRSNQPQHF. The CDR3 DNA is TGCTGCGCCGGAATTGGACAGGATATGAGGAGCAATCAGCCCCAGCATTTT.

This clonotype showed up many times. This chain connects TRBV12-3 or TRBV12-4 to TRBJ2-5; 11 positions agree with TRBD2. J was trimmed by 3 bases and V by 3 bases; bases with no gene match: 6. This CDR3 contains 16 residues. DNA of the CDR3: TGTGCCAGCAGTTTCGGGGTGGGACTAGCGGAAGAGACCCAGTACTTC. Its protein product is CASSFGVGLAEETQYF.

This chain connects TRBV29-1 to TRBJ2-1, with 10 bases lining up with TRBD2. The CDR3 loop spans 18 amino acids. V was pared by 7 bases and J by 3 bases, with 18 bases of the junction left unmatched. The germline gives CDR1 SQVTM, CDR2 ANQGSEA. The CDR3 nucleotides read TGCAGCGCTGGGGGGGCTAGCGGGGGAATTACTTTCTACAATGAGCAGTTCTTC. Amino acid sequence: CSAGGASGGITFYNEQFF.

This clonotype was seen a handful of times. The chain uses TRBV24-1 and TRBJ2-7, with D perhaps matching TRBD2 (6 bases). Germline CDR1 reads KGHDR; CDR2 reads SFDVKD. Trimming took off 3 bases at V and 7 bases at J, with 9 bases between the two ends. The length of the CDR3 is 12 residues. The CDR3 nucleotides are TGTGCCACCAGTGATGCGGGGTATGAGCAGTACTTC. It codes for CATSDAGYEQYF.

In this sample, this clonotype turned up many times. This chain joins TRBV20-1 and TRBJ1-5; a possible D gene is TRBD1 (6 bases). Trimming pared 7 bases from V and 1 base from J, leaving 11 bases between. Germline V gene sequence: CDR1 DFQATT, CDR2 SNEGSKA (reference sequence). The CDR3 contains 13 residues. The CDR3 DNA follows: TGCAGTGGGACGGGACAAAGCAATCAGCCCCAGCATTTT. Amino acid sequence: CSGTGQSNQPQHF.

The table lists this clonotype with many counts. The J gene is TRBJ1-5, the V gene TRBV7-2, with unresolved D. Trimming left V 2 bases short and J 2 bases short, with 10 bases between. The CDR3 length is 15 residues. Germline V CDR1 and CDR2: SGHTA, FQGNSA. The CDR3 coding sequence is TGTGCCAGCAGCTTACTGGATACCGGCAATCAGCCCCAGCATTTT. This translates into CASSLLDTGNQPQHF.

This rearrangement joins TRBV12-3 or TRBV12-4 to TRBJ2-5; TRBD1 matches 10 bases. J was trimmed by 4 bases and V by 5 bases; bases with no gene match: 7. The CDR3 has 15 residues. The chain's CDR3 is CASSGGQGFRETQYF. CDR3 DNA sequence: TGTGCCAGCAGTGGGGGACAGGGGTTTAGAGAGACCCAGTACTTC.

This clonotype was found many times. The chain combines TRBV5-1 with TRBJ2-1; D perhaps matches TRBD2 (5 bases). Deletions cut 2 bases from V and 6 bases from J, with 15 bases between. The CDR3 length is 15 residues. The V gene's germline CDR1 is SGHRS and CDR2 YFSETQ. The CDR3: CASSFLGESGNEQFF. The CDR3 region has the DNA TGCGCCAGCAGCTTCCTAGGTGAAAGCGGCAATGAGCAGTTCTTC.

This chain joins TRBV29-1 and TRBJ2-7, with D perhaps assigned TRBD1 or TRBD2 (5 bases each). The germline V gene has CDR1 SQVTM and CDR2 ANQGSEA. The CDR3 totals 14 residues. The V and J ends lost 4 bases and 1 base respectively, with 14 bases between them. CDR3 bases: TGCAGCGTTGCTGCCCAAGAGGGGTCCTACGAGCAGTACTTC. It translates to CSVAAQEGSYEQYF.

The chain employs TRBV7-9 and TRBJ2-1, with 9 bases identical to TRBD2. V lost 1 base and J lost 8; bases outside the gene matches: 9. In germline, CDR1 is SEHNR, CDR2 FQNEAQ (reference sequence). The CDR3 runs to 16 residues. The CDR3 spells CASSLDGLAGRDEQFF. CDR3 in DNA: TGTGCCAGCAGCTTAGATGGGCTAGCGGGGCGGGATGAGCAGTTCTTC. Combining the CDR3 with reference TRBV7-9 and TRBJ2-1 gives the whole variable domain DTGVSQNPRHKITKRGQNVTFRCDPISEHNRLYWYRQTLGQGPEFLTYFQNEAQLEKSRLLSDRFSAERPKGSFSTLEIQRTEQGDSAMYLCASSLDGLAGRDEQFFGPGTRLTVL.

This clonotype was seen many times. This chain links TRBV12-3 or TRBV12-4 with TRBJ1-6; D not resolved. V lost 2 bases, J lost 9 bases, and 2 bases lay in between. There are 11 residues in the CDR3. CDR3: CASSLSSPLHF. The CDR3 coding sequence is TGTGCCAGCAGTTTAAGTTCACCCCTCCACTTT.

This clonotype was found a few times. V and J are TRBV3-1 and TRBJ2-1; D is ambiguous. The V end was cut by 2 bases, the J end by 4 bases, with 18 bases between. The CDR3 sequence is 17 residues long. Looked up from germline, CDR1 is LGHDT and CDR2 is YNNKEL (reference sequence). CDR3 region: CASSQTTAWARYNEQFF. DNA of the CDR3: TGTGCCAGCAGCCAAACCACAGCATGGGCGCGGTACAATGAGCAGTTCTTC.

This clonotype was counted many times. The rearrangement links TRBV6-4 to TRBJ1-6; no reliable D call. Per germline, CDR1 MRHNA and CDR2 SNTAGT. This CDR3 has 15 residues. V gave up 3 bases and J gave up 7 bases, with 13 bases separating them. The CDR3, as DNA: TGTGCCAGCAGTGAATTGGGTGGAAGCAATTCACCCCTCCACTTT. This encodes CASSELGGSNSPLHF.

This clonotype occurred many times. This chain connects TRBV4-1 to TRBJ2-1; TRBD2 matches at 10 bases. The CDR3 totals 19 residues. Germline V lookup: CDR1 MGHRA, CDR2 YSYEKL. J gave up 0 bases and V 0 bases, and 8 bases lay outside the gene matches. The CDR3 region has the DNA TGCGCCAGCAGCCAAGATGGCTCTAGCGGGAGTTTCTCCTACAATGAGCAGTTCTTC. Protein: CASSQDGSSGSFSYNEQFF.

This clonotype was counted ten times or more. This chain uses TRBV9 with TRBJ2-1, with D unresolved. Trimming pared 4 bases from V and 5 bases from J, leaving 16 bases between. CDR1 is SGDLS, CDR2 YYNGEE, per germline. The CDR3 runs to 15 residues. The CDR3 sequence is CASSYNTRKNNEQFF. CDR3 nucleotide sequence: TGTGCCAGCAGCTATAATACTCGAAAAAACAATGAGCAGTTCTTC.

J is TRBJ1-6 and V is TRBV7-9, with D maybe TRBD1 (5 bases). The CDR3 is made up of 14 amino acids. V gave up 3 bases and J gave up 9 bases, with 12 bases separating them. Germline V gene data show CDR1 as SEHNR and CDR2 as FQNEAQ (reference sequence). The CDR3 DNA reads TGTGCCAGCAGCTTTGGGCAGGGAAGTTCACCCCTCCACTTT. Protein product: CASSFGQGSSPLHF. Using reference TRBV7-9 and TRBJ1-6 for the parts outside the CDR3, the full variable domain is DTGVSQNPRHKITKRGQNVTFRCDPISEHNRLYWYRQTLGQGPEFLTYFQNEAQLEKSRLLSDRFSAERPKGSFSTLEIQRTEQGDSAMYLCASSFGQGSSPLHFGNGTRLTVT.

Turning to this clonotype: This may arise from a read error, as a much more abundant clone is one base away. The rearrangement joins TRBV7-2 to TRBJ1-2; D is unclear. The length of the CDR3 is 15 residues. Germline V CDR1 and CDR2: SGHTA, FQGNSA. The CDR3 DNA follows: TGTGCCGGCAGCTTCTTAGGGATGGCCAACTATGGCTACACCTTC. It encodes CAGSFLGMANYGYTF.

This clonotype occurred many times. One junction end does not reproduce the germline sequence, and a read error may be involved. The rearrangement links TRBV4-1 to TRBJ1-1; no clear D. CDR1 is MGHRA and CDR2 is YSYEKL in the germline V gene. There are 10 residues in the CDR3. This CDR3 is CASSQGLVYF. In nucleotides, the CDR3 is TGCGCCAGCAGCCAAGGCCTGGTGTACTTT.

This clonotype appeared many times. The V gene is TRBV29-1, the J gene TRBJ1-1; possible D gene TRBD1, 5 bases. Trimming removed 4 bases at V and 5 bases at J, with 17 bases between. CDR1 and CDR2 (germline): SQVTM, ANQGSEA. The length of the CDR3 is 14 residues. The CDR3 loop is CSVVKWGRGTEAFF. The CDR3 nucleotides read TGCAGCGTTGTTAAATGGGGTCGGGGGACTGAAGCTTTCTTT. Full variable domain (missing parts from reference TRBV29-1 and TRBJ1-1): SAVISQKPSRDICQRGTSLTIQCQVDSQVTMMFWYRQQPGQSLTLIATANQGSEATYESGFVIDKFPISRPNLTFSTLTVSNMSPEDSSIYLCSVVKWGRGTEAFFGQGTRLTVV.

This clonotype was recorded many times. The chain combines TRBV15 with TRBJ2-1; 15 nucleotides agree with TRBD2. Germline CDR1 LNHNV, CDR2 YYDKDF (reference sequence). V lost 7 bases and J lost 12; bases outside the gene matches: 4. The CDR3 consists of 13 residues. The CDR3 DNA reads TGTGCCACCACCCAGGGACTAGCGGGAGGGCAGTTCTTC. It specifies CATTQGLAGGQFF.

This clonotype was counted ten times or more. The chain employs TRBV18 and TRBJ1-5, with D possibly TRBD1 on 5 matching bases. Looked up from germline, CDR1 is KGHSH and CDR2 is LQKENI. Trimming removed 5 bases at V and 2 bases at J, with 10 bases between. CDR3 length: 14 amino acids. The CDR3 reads CASSYQGGNQPQHF. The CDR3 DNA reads TGTGCCAGCTCATATCAGGGCGGCAATCAGCCCCAGCATTTT.

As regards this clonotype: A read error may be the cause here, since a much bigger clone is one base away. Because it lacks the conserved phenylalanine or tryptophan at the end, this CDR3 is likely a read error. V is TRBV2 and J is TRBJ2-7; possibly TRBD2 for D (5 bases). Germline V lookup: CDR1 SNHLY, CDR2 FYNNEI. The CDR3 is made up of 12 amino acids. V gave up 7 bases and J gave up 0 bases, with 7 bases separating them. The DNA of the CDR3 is TGTGCCAGCATCACTAGCTCCTACGAGCAGTACCTC. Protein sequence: CASITSSYEQYL.

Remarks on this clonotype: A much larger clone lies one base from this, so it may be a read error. The CDR3 nucleotides are TGCGCCAGCAGAGGGACCGGGACAGAGGTTAACAATGAGCAGTTCTTC. Its protein is CASRGTGTEVNNEQFF. The chain joins TRBV5-1 to TRBJ2-1; 7 bases align to TRBD1. The germline V gene has CDR1 SGHRS and CDR2 YFSETQ. The V gene end was trimmed by 5 bases and the J gene end by 5 bases; junction bases not matched to a gene: 13. The CDR3 is 16 amino acids.

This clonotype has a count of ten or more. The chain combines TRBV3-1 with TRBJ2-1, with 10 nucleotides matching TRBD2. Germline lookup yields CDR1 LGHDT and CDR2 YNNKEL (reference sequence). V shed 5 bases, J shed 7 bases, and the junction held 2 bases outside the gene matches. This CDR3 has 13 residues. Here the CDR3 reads CASSGLAVNEQFF. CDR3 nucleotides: TGTGCCAGCAGCGGACTAGCGGTTAATGAGCAGTTCTTC.

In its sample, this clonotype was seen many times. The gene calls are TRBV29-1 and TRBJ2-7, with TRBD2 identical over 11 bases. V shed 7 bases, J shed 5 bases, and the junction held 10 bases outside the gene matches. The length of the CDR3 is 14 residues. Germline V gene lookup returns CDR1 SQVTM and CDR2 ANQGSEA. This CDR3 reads CSAETSGKSHEQYF. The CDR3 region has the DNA TGCAGCGCCGAGACTAGCGGGAAATCCCACGAGCAGTACTTC.

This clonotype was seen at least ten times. The CDR3 is CSARVGQYQPQHF. The CDR3 bases are TGCAGTGCTAGAGTTGGTCAGTATCAGCCCCAGCATTTT. This sequence joins TRBV20-1 and TRBJ1-5; D ambiguous. The CDR3 sequence is 13 residues long. Germline CDR1 is DFQATT and CDR2 is SNEGSKA (reference sequence). Deletions cut 1 base from V and 5 bases from J, with 9 bases between.